A selection of T cell receptor beta chains follows, all from one sample in a study of T cell responses to AZD1222 COVID-19 vaccine. The method was immunoSEQ multiplex PCR; TCRdb's version includes in-frame clones alone and lacks a portion of them. There are under 150,000 clones in the sample; about 90% occur only once, and approximately 3% lies in the top ten. Sequenced here: peripheral blood, sampled on day 0 of MenACWY control vaccination. The source of these receptors is an adult in good health. The CDR3 runs from the conserved cysteine through the conserved F or W. Fields, in order: J gene, D gene, CDR3 length, clone size, V gene, CDR3 protein, CDR3 DNA. A D gene is named only where the DNA matches it firmly. Size is omitted from some rows. Given values are once, few, many or a class for expanded clones.

j_call: TRBJ2-7; d_call: .; cdr3_length: 11; clone_size: .; v_call: TRBV18; cdr3_aa: CASSPNYEQYF; cdr3_nt: TGTGCCAGCTCACCAAACTACGAGCAGTACTTC
j_call: TRBJ2-7; d_call: .; cdr3_length: 12; clone_size: .; v_call: TRBV5-6; cdr3_aa: CASSLGQNEQYF; cdr3_nt: TGTGCCAGCAGCCTTGGGCAAAATGAGCAGTACTTC
j_call: TRBJ2-1; d_call: TRBD2; cdr3_length: 15; clone_size: .; v_call: TRBV6-6; cdr3_aa: CASTRLAGGPHEQFF; cdr3_nt: TGTGCCAGCACCAGACTAGCGGGGGGGCCCCATGAGCAGTTCTTC
j_call: TRBJ2-7; d_call: TRBD1; cdr3_length: 14; clone_size: .; v_call: TRBV30; cdr3_aa: CAWSVQGAIHEQYF; cdr3_nt: TGTGCCTGGAGTGTACAGGGGGCGATCCACGAGCAGTACTTC
j_call: TRBJ2-3; d_call: TRBD1; cdr3_length: 16; clone_size: .; v_call: TRBV19; cdr3_aa: CASSIVFGQGGDTQYF; cdr3_nt: TGTGCCAGTAGTATAGTCTTCGGACAGGGAGGAGATACGCAGTATTTT
j_call: TRBJ1-6; d_call: TRBD1; cdr3_length: 14; clone_size: .; v_call: TRBV13; cdr3_aa: CASSSGQGRSPLHF; cdr3_nt: TGTGCCAGCAGCTCCGGACAGGGGCGTTCACCCCTCCACTTT
j_call: TRBJ1-4; d_call: TRBD1; cdr3_length: 14; clone_size: .; v_call: TRBV7-6; cdr3_aa: CASSKTGGNEKLFF; cdr3_nt: TGTGCCAGCAGTAAGACAGGGGGTAATGAAAAACTGTTTTTT
j_call: TRBJ1-3; d_call: .; cdr3_length: 16; clone_size: .; v_call: TRBV4-1; cdr3_aa: CASSPYRSLSGNTIYF; cdr3_nt: TGCGCCAGCAGCCCGTACAGGTCTCTCTCCGGAAACACCATATATTTT
j_call: TRBJ2-3; d_call: .; cdr3_length: 13; clone_size: .; v_call: TRBV5-1; cdr3_aa: CASSLAGADTQYF; cdr3_nt: TGCGCCAGCAGCTTGGCCGGGGCAGATACGCAGTATTTT
j_call: TRBJ2-5; d_call: .; cdr3_length: 12; clone_size: .; v_call: TRBV3-1/TRBV3-2; cdr3_aa: CASSQVSETQYF; cdr3_nt: TGTGCCAGCAGCCAAGTTTCCGAGACCCAGTACTTC
j_call: TRBJ1-1; d_call: .; cdr3_length: 14; clone_size: few; v_call: TRBV10-1; cdr3_aa: CASSSGQAGPEAFF; cdr3_nt: TGCGCCAGCAGTTCGGGGCAGGCCGGCCCTGAAGCTTTCTTT
j_call: TRBJ2-7; d_call: .; cdr3_length: 13; clone_size: .; v_call: TRBV12-3/TRBV12-4; cdr3_aa: CASSLSAGREQYF; cdr3_nt: TGTGCCAGCAGTTTATCGGCAGGGCGCGAGCAGTACTTC
j_call: TRBJ2-4; d_call: TRBD2; cdr3_length: 15; clone_size: once; v_call: TRBV28; cdr3_aa: CASSLAGDDKNIQYF; cdr3_nt: TGTGCCAGCAGCTTAGCGGGAGACGACAAAAACATTCAGTACTTC
j_call: TRBJ2-7; d_call: TRBD2; cdr3_length: 15; clone_size: .; v_call: TRBV2; cdr3_aa: CASSDGLARTYEQYF; cdr3_nt: TGTGCCAGCAGCGATGGACTAGCCCGGACGTACGAGCAGTACTTC
j_call: TRBJ2-3; d_call: .; cdr3_length: 15; clone_size: .; v_call: TRBV7-9; cdr3_aa: CASTQRGQPTDTQYF; cdr3_nt: TGTGCCAGCACCCAGAGGGGACAACCCACAGATACGCAGTATTTT
j_call: TRBJ1-1; d_call: TRBD1; cdr3_length: 16; clone_size: .; v_call: TRBV29-1; cdr3_aa: CSVAKADRGLNTEAFF; cdr3_nt: TGCAGCGTTGCCAAGGCCGACAGGGGGCTTAACACTGAAGCTTTCTTT
j_call: TRBJ2-1; d_call: .; cdr3_length: 11; clone_size: .; v_call: TRBV29-1; cdr3_aa: CSVGPYNEQFF; cdr3_nt: TGCAGCGTTGGGCCGTACAATGAGCAGTTCTTC
j_call: TRBJ2-7; d_call: TRBD2; cdr3_length: 15; clone_size: .; v_call: TRBV11-2; cdr3_aa: CASSLLAGASYEQYF; cdr3_nt: TGTGCCAGCAGCTTATTAGCGGGGGCCTCCTACGAGCAGTACTTC
j_call: TRBJ2-6; d_call: TRBD2; cdr3_length: 18; clone_size: .; v_call: TRBV5-4; cdr3_aa: CASSPRSGGGSGANVLTF; cdr3_nt: TGTGCCAGCAGCCCCCGCTCCGGGGGGGGCTCTGGGGCCAACGTCCTGACTTTC
j_call: TRBJ1-3; d_call: .; cdr3_length: 15; clone_size: .; v_call: TRBV5-1; cdr3_aa: CASSPGGQGGNTIYF; cdr3_nt: TGCGCCAGCAGCCCGGGTGGGCAGGGTGGAAACACCATATATTTT
j_call: TRBJ1-1; d_call: TRBD1; cdr3_length: 14; clone_size: .; v_call: TRBV14; cdr3_aa: CASSQARQGGEAFF; cdr3_nt: TGTGCCAGCAGCCAAGCTCGACAGGGCGGGGAAGCTTTCTTT
j_call: TRBJ1-2; d_call: .; cdr3_length: 13; clone_size: .; v_call: TRBV27; cdr3_aa: CASNDKAIYGYTF; cdr3_nt: TGTGCCAGCAACGACAAAGCCATCTATGGCTACACCTTC
j_call: TRBJ2-7; d_call: .; cdr3_length: 17; clone_size: .; v_call: TRBV7-8; cdr3_aa: CASSLGLGGASSYEQYF; cdr3_nt: TGTGCCAGCAGCTTAGGTCTGGGCGGGGCGAGCTCCTACGAGCAGTACTTC
j_call: TRBJ2-3; d_call: .; cdr3_length: 15; clone_size: .; v_call: TRBV11-2; cdr3_aa: CASSPILRSTDTQYF; cdr3_nt: TGTGCCAGCAGCCCGATTTTACGAAGCACAGATACGCAGTATTTT
j_call: TRBJ1-5; d_call: .; cdr3_length: 14; clone_size: .; v_call: TRBV10-1; cdr3_aa: CASSEGGSNQPQHF; cdr3_nt: TGCGCCAGCAGTGAGGGGGGAAGCAATCAGCCCCAGCATTTT
j_call: TRBJ1-1; d_call: .; cdr3_length: 18; clone_size: .; v_call: TRBV18; cdr3_aa: CASSLKGDRLLPNTEAFF; cdr3_nt: TGTGCCAGCTCACTAAAGGGTGACAGGCTCCTCCCGAACACTGAAGCTTTCTTT
j_call: TRBJ2-7; d_call: TRBD2; cdr3_length: 15; clone_size: .; v_call: TRBV27; cdr3_aa: CASSSPGGSRYEQYF; cdr3_nt: TGTGCCAGCAGTTCCCCGGGGGGGAGCAGGTACGAGCAGTACTTC
j_call: TRBJ1-2; d_call: TRBD1; cdr3_length: 11; clone_size: .; v_call: TRBV30; cdr3_aa: CAWREGAVYTF; cdr3_nt: TGTGCCTGGAGAGAGGGGGCTGTCTACACCTTC
j_call: TRBJ1-2; d_call: .; cdr3_length: 14; clone_size: .; v_call: TRBV18; cdr3_aa: CASSPMDRDYGYTF; cdr3_nt: TGTGCCAGCTCACCCATGGACAGAGACTATGGCTACACCTTC
j_call: TRBJ1-2; d_call: .; cdr3_length: 11; clone_size: .; v_call: TRBV28; cdr3_aa: CASRVQRGYTF; cdr3_nt: TGTGCCAGCAGGGTTCAGAGAGGCTACACCTTC
j_call: TRBJ1-5; d_call: .; cdr3_length: 12; clone_size: .; v_call: TRBV3-1/TRBV3-2; cdr3_aa: CASSQEGRSQHF; cdr3_nt: TGTGCCAGCAGCCAAGAGGGCAGGTCCCAGCATTTT
j_call: TRBJ1-2; d_call: TRBD1; cdr3_length: 14; clone_size: .; v_call: TRBV28; cdr3_aa: CASITGGSYYGYTF; cdr3_nt: TGTGCCAGTATTACAGGGGGCTCCTACTATGGCTACACCTTC
j_call: TRBJ2-2; d_call: .; cdr3_length: 15; clone_size: .; v_call: TRBV9; cdr3_aa: CASSAVSHLTGELFF; cdr3_nt: TGTGCCAGCAGCGCTGTATCCCACCTCACCGGGGAGCTGTTTTTT
j_call: TRBJ1-2; d_call: .; cdr3_length: 15; clone_size: .; v_call: TRBV9; cdr3_aa: CASSPGPMVLYGYTF; cdr3_nt: TGTGCCAGCAGCCCCGGGCCCATGGTTTTGTATGGCTACACCTTC
j_call: TRBJ2-7; d_call: TRBD1; cdr3_length: 16; clone_size: .; v_call: TRBV28; cdr3_aa: CASSLLSGQGAWEQYF; cdr3_nt: TGTGCCAGCAGTTTATTGTCGGGACAGGGGGCTTGGGAGCAGTACTTC
j_call: TRBJ2-1; d_call: .; cdr3_length: 13; clone_size: few; v_call: TRBV14; cdr3_aa: CASSQGPNNEQFF; cdr3_nt: TGTGCCAGCAGCCAGGGACCAAACAATGAGCAGTTCTTC
j_call: TRBJ1-4; d_call: TRBD1; cdr3_length: 14; clone_size: .; v_call: TRBV6-6; cdr3_aa: CASNGQGFSEKLFF; cdr3_nt: TGTGCCAGCAACGGACAGGGGTTCAGTGAAAAACTGTTTTTT
j_call: TRBJ1-4; d_call: .; cdr3_length: 15; clone_size: .; v_call: TRBV5-6; cdr3_aa: CASSLGLTLNEKLFF; cdr3_nt: TGTGCCAGCAGCTTAGGGCTAACGCTTAATGAAAAACTGTTTTTT
j_call: TRBJ2-3; d_call: .; cdr3_length: 14; clone_size: .; v_call: TRBV18; cdr3_aa: CASSPGANTDTQYF; cdr3_nt: TGTGCCAGCTCACCGGGGGCGAACACAGATACGCAGTATTTT
j_call: TRBJ1-3; d_call: .; cdr3_length: 15; clone_size: few; v_call: TRBV18; cdr3_aa: CASSPRASSGNTIYF; cdr3_nt: TGTGCCAGCTCACCTCGTGCGAGCTCTGGAAACACCATATATTTT